This is a list of T cell receptor beta chains from one sample in a study of T cell repertoires in cytomegalovirus infection. TCRdb itself ran the reads through MiXCR, one entry per CDR3 protein. Here the sample spans roughly 230,000 distinct CDR3 sequences, approximately 6.7% being singletons. Sequenced input: PBMCs. These receptor sequences come from a human donor in good health (CMV status not recorded). Some clones in this sample may be carry-over from other donors' samples. The CDR3 runs from the conserved cysteine through the conserved F or W. D genes are given only for firm matches. For some rows the clone size is stated as once, few or many, or as a class when expanded; others skip it.

D,size,V,J,DNA,CDR3
TRBD2,many,TRBV4-2,TRBJ2-1,TGTGCCAGCAGCCAAGATCTTAGCGGGGGGGCCAATGAGCAGTTCTTC,CASSQDLSGGANEQFF
TRBD1,few,TRBV7-9,TRBJ1-5,TGTGCCAGCAGCTTAGGGGGGACAGGTTTGGGCAATCAGCCCCAGCATTTT,CASSLGGTGLGNQPQHF
NA,many,TRBV4-2,TRBJ1-1,TGTGCCAGCAGCCAAGACGATGCGGAGGGCACTGAAGCTTTCTTT,CASSQDDAEGTEAFF
TRBD1,many,TRBV19,TRBJ1-5,TGTGCCAGTAGCGCCGCCCGGGACAGGGGCAATCAGCCCCAGCATTTT,CASSAARDRGNQPQHF
TRBD1,many,TRBV6-2/TRBV6-3,TRBJ1-5,TGTGCCAGCAGAAAGGACAGGGCGGAAAATCAGCCCCAGCATTTT,CASRKDRAENQPQHF
TRBD1,few,TRBV27,TRBJ1-5,TGTGCCAGCCGACGACAGGGGGCAGGCAATCAGCCCCAGCATTTT,CASRRQGAGNQPQHF
TRBD2,NA,TRBV5-1,TRBJ2-1,TGCGCCAGCAGCTTGATGGCGGGGGGGCCTGGGAATGAGCAGTTCTTC,CASSLMAGGPGNEQFF
NA,many,TRBV28,TRBJ2-1,TGTGCCAGCAGTTTTGCGACACTTTACAATGAGCAGTTCTTC,CASSFATLYNEQFF
TRBD2,many,TRBV13,TRBJ2-1,TGTGCCAGCAGCCCAGGACTAGCGGGGGGCTACAATGAGCAGTTCTTC,CASSPGLAGGYNEQFF
NA,many,TRBV6-2/TRBV6-3,TRBJ1-1,TGTGCCAGCAATCTGCGGGGGGAAGGAACTGAAGCTTTCTTT,CASNLRGEGTEAFF
NA,NA,TRBV30,TRBJ1-1,TGTGCCTGGAGTGGGGGTTGGGGCACTGAAGCTTTCTTT,CAWSGGWGTEAFF
TRBD1,many,TRBV12-3/TRBV12-4,TRBJ2-1,TGTGCCAGCAGGTCCGGGACAGGGACCTACAATGAGCAGTTCTTC,CASRSGTGTYNEQFF
TRBD1,many,TRBV10-3,TRBJ1-5,TGTGCCATCAGTGCGGACAGGGTACGAAGCAATCAGCCCCAGCATTTT,CAISADRVRSNQPQHF
TRBD2,many,TRBV29-1,TRBJ2-3,TGCAGCTCTGGGACTAGCACGTTAAATACGCAGTATTTT,CSSGTSTLNTQYF
TRBD1,few,TRBV10-3,TRBJ1-2,TGTGCCATCAAGGGGGACAGGGGCTCGGATGGCTACACCTTC,CAIKGDRGSDGYTF
NA,many,TRBV7-9,TRBJ1-2,TGTGCCAGCAGCTTATCCATTCGTTGGTGGGGGGATGGCTACACCTTC,CASSLSIRWWGDGYTF
NA,many,TRBV20-1,TRBJ1-2,TGCAGTGCTAGAGTCGCGGGTTCCCACTATGGCTACACCTTC,CSARVAGSHYGYTF
NA,many,TRBV9,TRBJ1-1,TGTGCCAGCAGCGTAATGGGCATGAACACTGAAGCTTTCTTT,CASSVMGMNTEAFF
TRBD1,NA,TRBV7-9,TRBJ1-1,TGTGCCAGCAGCTTAGACTCAGGGGGCGCGACTGAAGCTTTCTTT,CASSLDSGGATEAFF
NA,many,TRBV29-1,TRBJ2-3,TGCAGCGTCGGCACGTCAGGGGTAGGGGGAGATACGCAGTATTTT,CSVGTSGVGGDTQYF
NA,many,TRBV14,TRBJ2-7,TGTGCCAGCAGCCAATGGCGGACCGACTCCTACGAGCAGTACTTC,CASSQWRTDSYEQYF
NA,many,TRBV7-2,TRBJ2-1,TGTGCCAGCAGCTTCGGAGGGGGCAGGTCCTACAATGAGCAGTTCTTC,CASSFGGGRSYNEQFF
NA,many,TRBV20-1,TRBJ1-2,TGCAGTGCTAGAGATCCCCGCCGGGGAGGCTACACCTTC,CSARDPRRGGYTF
NA,many,TRBV25-1,TRBJ2-7,TGTGCCAGCAGTGACCTTGTAAACGAGCAGTACTTC,CASSDLVNEQYF
NA,many,TRBV5-1,TRBJ1-2,TGCGCCAGCAGCTTGACCAGGGGCCTTGGCTACACCTTC,CASSLTRGLGYTF
NA,NA,TRBV2,TRBJ2-5,TGTGCCAGCAGTGTAGAAGGGAACCAAGAGACCCAGTACTTC,CASSVEGNQETQYF
NA,many,TRBV19,TRBJ2-7,TGTGCCAGTAGTATGGTGGGGGTTTCCTACGAGCAGTACTTC,CASSMVGVSYEQYF
NA,many,TRBV4-3,TRBJ2-3,TGCGCCAGCAGCCAAGTACTCGGGAATACGCAGTATTTT,CASSQVLGNTQYF
NA,many,TRBV13,TRBJ1-5,TGTGCCAGCAGCTTAGGTTCTAGCAATCAGCCCCAGCATTTT,CASSLGSSNQPQHF
TRBD1,many,TRBV7-2,TRBJ1-2,TGTGCCAGCAGTCGACAGGGGGAAGGCTACACCTTC,CASSRQGEGYTF
NA,many,TRBV18,TRBJ1-3,TGTGCCAGCTCACCACTTCGGACAGCTTCTTCTGGAAACACCATATATTTT,CASSPLRTASSGNTIYF
NA,many,TRBV7-2,TRBJ2-3,TGTGCCAGCAGCTTACGAATCCCGGGACCCGGGGTGTTGGTAGATACGCAGTATTTT,CASSLRIPGPGVLVDTQYF
NA,many,TRBV30,TRBJ1-6,TGTGCCTGGAGTGCAGCGGGAGGGTCACCCCTCCACTTT,CAWSAAGGSPLHF
NA,few,TRBV20-1,TRBJ1-6,TGCAGTGCTGGGGACACCCGCTCCTATAATTCACCCCTCCACTTT,CSAGDTRSYNSPLHF
TRBD2,many,TRBV7-2,TRBJ2-1,TGTGCCAGCAGCTTAAATCCGCCGGGAGGAGACGAGCAGTTCTTC,CASSLNPPGGDEQFF
TRBD2,many,TRBV7-8,TRBJ2-1,TGTGCCAGCAGCTTAGCGAGCGGGGGCTACAATGAGCAGTTCTTC,CASSLASGGYNEQFF
TRBD1,many,TRBV28,TRBJ1-1,TGTGCCAGCAGTTTACCGGGACAGGGTTGGACTGAAGCTTTCTTT,CASSLPGQGWTEAFF
NA,many,TRBV7-9,TRBJ2-3,TGTGCCAGCAGCTTAGGAGGATCTCTTACGCAGTATTTT,CASSLGGSLTQYF
NA,many,TRBV15,TRBJ1-5,TGTGCCACCAGCAGAGATAAGACGTCTGGGCCCCAGCATTTT,CATSRDKTSGPQHF
NA,many,TRBV5-1,TRBJ1-2,TGCGCCAGCAGCTTGGGAACTAACTATGGCTACACCTTC,CASSLGTNYGYTF
TRBD2,many,TRBV20-1,TRBJ2-5,TGCAGTGCTAGATCTAAAAACCAGGACGGGAGGGAGACCCAGTACTTC,CSARSKNQDGRETQYF